The text below deals with one T cell receptor (beta chain). A CD45RO/CCR7/CD25/CD127/CD95/CD27 panel sorted naive, central memory, regulatory and stem cell-like memory CD4+ cells. The authors reverse transcribed all of the isolated RNA, so sequencing captured expressed TCRB transcripts. Generated by immunoSEQ multiplex PCR, the TCRdb table keeps only in-frame clones and is missing some. This repertoire shows hundreds of thousands of clones, 11% found once; its top ten account for just over 0.015%. CDR1 and CDR2 from the germline V gene are SGHRS and YFSETQ. Unmatched junction bases numbered 1, after V lost 2 bases and J lost 0 bases. The CDR3 totals 14 residues. The sample belongs to a study of beta chain features in type 1 diabetes.

The sequenced sample consisted of naive CD4+ T cells from blood. This TCR was sampled from a woman in her 30s in good health. The chain recombines TRBV5-1 with TRBJ2-7, with 8 bases that match TRBD1. The CDR3 loop reads CASSLQGDSYEQYF. CDR3 DNA sequence: TGCGCCAGCAGCTTACAGGGGGACTCCTACGAGCAGTACTTC. Drawing the rest from reference TRBV5-1 and TRBJ2-7, the complete variable domain is KAGVTQTPRYLIKTRGQQVTLSCSPISGHRSVSWYQQTPGQGLQFLFEYFSETQRNKGNFPGRFSGRQFSNSRSEMNVSTLELGDSALYLCASSLQGDSYEQYFGPGTRLTVT.